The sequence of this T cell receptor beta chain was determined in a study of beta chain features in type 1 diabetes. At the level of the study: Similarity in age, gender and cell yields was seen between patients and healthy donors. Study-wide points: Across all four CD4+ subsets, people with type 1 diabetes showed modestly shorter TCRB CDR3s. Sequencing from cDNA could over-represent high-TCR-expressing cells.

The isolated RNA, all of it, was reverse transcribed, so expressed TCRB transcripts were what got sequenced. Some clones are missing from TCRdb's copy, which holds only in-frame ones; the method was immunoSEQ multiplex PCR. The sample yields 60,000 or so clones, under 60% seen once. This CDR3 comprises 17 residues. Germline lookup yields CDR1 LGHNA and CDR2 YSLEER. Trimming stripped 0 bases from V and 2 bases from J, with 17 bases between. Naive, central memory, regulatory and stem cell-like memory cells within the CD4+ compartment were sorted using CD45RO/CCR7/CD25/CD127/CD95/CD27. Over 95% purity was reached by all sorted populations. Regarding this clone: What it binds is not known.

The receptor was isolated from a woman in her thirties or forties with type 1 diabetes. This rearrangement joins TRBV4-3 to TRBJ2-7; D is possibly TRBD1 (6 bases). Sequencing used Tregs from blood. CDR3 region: CASSQESRRRGPYEQYF. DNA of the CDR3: TGCGCCAGCAGCCAAGAATCTCGTCGCAGGGGTCCCTACGAGCAGTACTTC.